The 22 T cell receptor beta chains below all came from one sample that was sequenced in a study of blood T cell repertoires in COVID-19. TCRdb's copy holds only in-frame clones and misses some; the assay was immunoSEQ multiplex PCR. The sample lists 250,000 to 400,000 clones, about 91% occurring once. The specimen was peripheral blood. These TCRs come from a woman in her 30s with COVID-19, enrolled during active disease.

The genes are TRBV5-1 and TRBJ1-1; maybe TRBD1 (5 bases). Germline CDR1 and CDR2: SGHRS and YFSETQ. The CDR3 extends over 15 amino acids. V was shortened by 0 bases and J by 0 bases, with 9 bases between the two germline ends. The CDR3 DNA sequence: TGCGCCAGCAGCTTGGGGACACTACTGAACACTGAAGCTTTCTTT. Amino acid sequence: CASSLGTLLNTEAFF.

This chain uses TRBV19 with TRBJ1-5; a possible D gene is TRBD1 (5 bases). The CDR3 consists of 16 residues. Germline V CDR1 and CDR2: LNHDA, SQIVND (reference sequence). V lost 5 bases and J lost 5, with 19 bases in between. CDR3 region: CASSFRRRAGHQPQHF. The CDR3 DNA is TGTGCCAGTAGTTTTCGGCGGAGGGCAGGGCATCAGCCCCAGCATTTT.

In regard to this clone: The sample has other DNA sequences that encode this CDR3 too. The chain carries TRBV5-4 and TRBJ1-3, with 8 positions matching TRBD1. The V gene end was trimmed by 3 bases and the J gene end by 3 bases; junction bases not matched to a gene: 2. The germline gives CDR1 SGHNT, CDR2 YYREEE (reference sequence). The CDR3 extends over 14 amino acids. The CDR3: CASSSDRVGNTIYF. DNA for the CDR3: TGTGCCAGCAGCTCGGACAGGGTTGGAAACACCATATATTTT.

V usage is TRBV3-1 (or the pseudogene TRBV3-2) and J usage is TRBJ2-1, with D tentatively TRBD2 (5 bases). The germline gives CDR1 LGHDT, CDR2 YNNKEL (reference sequence). The CDR3 sequence is 12 residues long. Trimming left V 5 bases short and J 8 bases short, with 10 bases between. In DNA, the CDR3 is TGTGCCAGCAGCAATCTAGCCGATGAGCAGTTCTTC. Encoded protein: CASSNLADEQFF.

This clone was counted a single time. The chain combines TRBV12-3 or TRBV12-4 with TRBJ2-5, with a weak D call TRBD2 (6 bases). This CDR3 has 13 residues. Trimming removed 6 bases at V and 5 bases at J, with 13 bases between. CDR3 sequence (DNA): TGTGCCAGCAGAGACGGGACTCACGAGACCCAGTACTTC. Translation: CASRDGTHETQYF.

The gene calls are TRBV3-1 (or the pseudogene TRBV3-2) and TRBJ2-5; tentatively, D is TRBD2 (5 bases). The CDR3 runs to 14 residues. V was shortened by 0 bases and J by 7 bases, with 12 bases between the two germline ends. Per the germline V gene, CDR1 is LGHDT and CDR2 is YNNKEL (reference sequence). CDR3 DNA sequence: TGTGCCAGCAGCCAAGATACAGCCGAGGGGACCCAGTACTTC. Its translation is CASSQDTAEGTQYF.

This sequence joins TRBV28 and TRBJ2-7; 10 nucleotides agree with TRBD1. Germline lookup yields CDR1 MDHEN and CDR2 SYDVKM. The CDR3 contains 15 residues. V lost 5 bases and J lost 2; bases outside the gene matches: 6. The CDR3 region is CASSTGTGAPYEQYF. The CDR3 bases are TGTGCCAGCAGTACAGGGACAGGGGCTCCCTACGAGCAGTACTTC.

The rearrangement links TRBV27 to TRBJ1-5; D is unclear. The germline CDR1 and CDR2 sequences are MNHEY and SMNVEV (reference sequence). Trimming removed 6 bases from V and 0 bases from J, with 9 bases in between. The CDR3 has 14 residues. For the CDR3, the DNA is TGTGCCAGCAGAACGGGAGGTAGCAATCAGCCCCAGCATTTT. It specifies CASRTGGSNQPQHF.

V and J are TRBV4-3 and TRBJ1-2; 7 bases are a match to TRBD1. This CDR3 is 15 amino acids long. The germline gives CDR1 LGHNA, CDR2 YSLEER. Trimming at V came to 2 bases and at J to 1 base, leaving 4 bases not matched to a gene. CDR3 in DNA: TGCGCCAGCAGCCAAATACAGGGGCTTAACTATGGCTACACCTTC. This translates into CASSQIQGLNYGYTF.

The chain recombines TRBV6-4 with TRBJ2-2; 7 bases agree with TRBD1. CDR1 is MRHNA, CDR2 SNTAGT, per germline. The ends lost 6 bases at V and 3 bases at J; junction bases unmatched: 4. The CDR3 has 14 residues. CDR3 residues: CASSQTGDTGELFF. CDR3 nucleotides: TGTGCCAGCAGCCAAACAGGGGACACCGGGGAGCTGTTTTTT.

The chain is built from TRBV24-1 and TRBJ2-5, with a possible D match to TRBD1 (6 bases). The CDR3 totals 14 residues. V lost 4 bases, J lost 2 bases, and 10 bases lay in between. Looked up from germline, CDR1 is KGHDR and CDR2 is SFDVKD. CDR3 in amino acids: CATSDPDRQETQYF. The DNA of the CDR3 is TGTGCCACCAGTGACCCGGACAGACAAGAGACCCAGTACTTC.

This chain links TRBV3-1 (or the pseudogene TRBV3-2) with TRBJ1-6; the match to TRBD1 covers 8 bases. V shed 6 bases and J 9 bases; nucleotides not matched to a gene: 7. The length of the CDR3 is 14 residues. The germline gives CDR1 LGHDT, CDR2 YNNKEL (reference sequence). The CDR3 sequence: CASRGGQECSPLHF. The CDR3 coding sequence is TGTGCCAGCAGGGGGGGACAGGAGTGTTCACCCCTCCACTTT.

This clone was recorded a few times. The V call is TRBV4-1, the J call TRBJ1-2, with a possible D match to TRBD1 (6 bases). Per germline, CDR1 MGHRA and CDR2 YSYEKL. V was clipped by 3 bases and J by 9 bases, with 20 bases between them. This CDR3 spans 15 amino acids. CDR3 loop: CASSHLRGNGARYTF. In DNA form, the CDR3 reads TGCGCCAGCAGCCACCTAAGGGGGAATGGGGCTCGCTACACCTTC.

V and J are TRBV2 and TRBJ2-1; tentatively, D is TRBD2 (6 bases). V was cut by 4 bases and J by 4 bases, with 11 bases left in between. CDR1 is SNHLY and CDR2 is FYNNEI in the germline V gene. This CDR3 region has 14 residues. CDR3 amino acids: CASSGVGGYNEQFF. DNA for the CDR3: TGTGCCAGCAGTGGGGTGGGGGGTTACAATGAGCAGTTCTTC.

The chain's CDR3 is CASSNRDTYYEQYF. The CDR3 coding sequence is TGCGCCAGCAGCAACCGGGACACTTACTACGAGCAGTACTTC. The V call is TRBV5-1, the J call TRBJ2-7; D might be TRBD1 (6 bases). CDR3 length: 14 amino acids. Germline CDR1 SGHRS, CDR2 YFSETQ. V was shortened by 4 bases and J by 3 bases, with 14 bases between the two germline ends.

The rearrangement joins TRBV9 to TRBJ2-3; D may be TRBD2 (7 bases). CDR3 length: 14 residues. V was clipped by 6 bases and J by 5 bases, with 16 bases between them. Germline V gene sequence: CDR1 SGDLS, CDR2 YYNGEE. The CDR3 DNA sequence: TGTGCCAGCACCCGAGGGGGGGCTGGAGATACGCAGTATTTT. Residues: CASTRGGAGDTQYF.

This chain joins TRBV7-8 and TRBJ1-4; D gene uncertain. Germline loops: CDR1 SGHVS, CDR2 FQNEAQ. V was cut by 4 bases and J by 7 bases, with 16 bases left in between. The CDR3 is 15 residues long. Written as DNA, the CDR3 is TGTGCCAGCAGCTCCAGGACTCGAAAGGGTGAAAAACTGTTTTTT. Its protein is CASSSRTRKGEKLFF.

The chain employs TRBV6-5 and TRBJ1-1, with D unresolved. The CDR3 has 14 residues. The V end was cut by 6 bases, the J end by 0 bases, with 11 bases between. Per the germline V gene, CDR1 is MNHEY and CDR2 is SVGAGI. The CDR3 protein is CASSLYGMNTEAFF. Here the CDR3 DNA reads TGTGCCAGCAGCCTTTATGGCATGAACACTGAAGCTTTCTTT.

A few counts support this clone. V usage is TRBV3-1 (or the pseudogene TRBV3-2) and J usage is TRBJ1-1; D might be TRBD1 (6 bases). The CDR3 consists of 15 residues. Trimming removed 4 bases from V and 3 bases from J, with 15 bases in between. Germline CDR1 reads LGHDT; CDR2 reads YNNKEL (reference sequence). The CDR3 loop reads CASSPLQRTDTEAFF. In nucleotides, the CDR3 is TGTGCCAGCAGCCCCCTGCAGCGGACAGACACTGAAGCTTTCTTT.

The rearrangement links TRBV18 to TRBJ2-6; tentatively, D is TRBD1 (5 bases). The V end was cut by 3 bases, the J end by 0 bases, with 15 bases between. The CDR3 has 18 amino acids. The germline CDR1 and CDR2 sequences are KGHSH and LQKENI. In nucleotides, the CDR3 is TGTGCCAGCTCACCGCAGACAGAAAGTTACTCTGGGGCCAACGTCCTGACTTTC. This sequence encodes CASSPQTESYSGANVLTF.

The chain joins TRBV5-4 to TRBJ2-7; 8 bases fit TRBD1. V lost 4 bases to trimming and J lost 2 bases; unmatched junction nucleotides: 5. Looked up from germline, CDR1 is SGHNT and CDR2 is YYREEE (reference sequence). CDR3 length: 14 amino acids. The CDR3 sequence is CASSTGTGAYEQYF. CDR3 DNA: TGTGCCAGCAGCACGGGGACAGGAGCCTACGAGCAGTACTTC.

The chain is built from TRBV29-1 and TRBJ1-2; no firm D call. Trimming left V 1 base short and J 8 bases short, with 17 bases between. Germline V gives CDR1 SQVTM, CDR2 ANQGSEA. This CDR3 comprises 14 residues. CDR3 nucleotide sequence: TGCAGCGTTGAAGTTGGCTCGGGGTTCGGCGGCTACACCTTC. Its translation: CSVEVGSGFGGYTF. The whole variable domain, remainder taken from reference TRBV29-1 and TRBJ1-2, is SAVISQKPSRDICQRGTSLTIQCQVDSQVTMMFWYRQQPGQSLTLIATANQGSEATYESGFVIDKFPISRPNLTFSTLTVSNMSPEDSSIYLCSVEVGSGFGGYTFGSGTRLTVV.